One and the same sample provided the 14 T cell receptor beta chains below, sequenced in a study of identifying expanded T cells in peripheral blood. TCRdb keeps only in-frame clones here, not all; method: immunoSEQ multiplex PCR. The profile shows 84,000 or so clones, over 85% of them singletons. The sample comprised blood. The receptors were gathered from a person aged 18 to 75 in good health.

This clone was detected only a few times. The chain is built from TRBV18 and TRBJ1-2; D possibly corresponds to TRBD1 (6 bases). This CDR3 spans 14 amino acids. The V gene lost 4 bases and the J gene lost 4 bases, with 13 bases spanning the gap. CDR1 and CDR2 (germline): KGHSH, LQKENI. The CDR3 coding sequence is TGTGCCAGCTCACAACAAACAGGGTCCTATGGCTACACCTTC. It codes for CASSQQTGSYGYTF.

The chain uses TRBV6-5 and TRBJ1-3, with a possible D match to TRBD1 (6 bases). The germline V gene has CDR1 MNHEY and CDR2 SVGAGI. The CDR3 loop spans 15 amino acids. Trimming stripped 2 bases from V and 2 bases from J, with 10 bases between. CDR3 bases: TGTGCCAGCAGTTACAACCAGGGGACTGGAAACACCATATATTTT. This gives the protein CASSYNQGTGNTIYF.

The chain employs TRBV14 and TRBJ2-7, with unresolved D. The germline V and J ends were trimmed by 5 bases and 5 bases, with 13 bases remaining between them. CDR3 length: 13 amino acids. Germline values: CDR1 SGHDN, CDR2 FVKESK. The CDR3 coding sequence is TGTGCCAGCAGCACCCATCAGGCCCACGAGCAGTACTTC. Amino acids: CASSTHQAHEQYF.

CDR3 sequence: CASRDRAGTEAFF. The CDR3 DNA is TGCGCCAGCAGGGACAGGGCAGGCACTGAAGCTTTCTTT. This chain links TRBV10-1 with TRBJ1-1, with 8 bases aligning to TRBD1. Germline trimming cut 6 bases from V and 4 bases from J; bases unmatched to any gene: 4. CDR1 is WNHNN, CDR2 SYGVQD, per germline (reference sequence). The CDR3 extends over 13 amino acids.

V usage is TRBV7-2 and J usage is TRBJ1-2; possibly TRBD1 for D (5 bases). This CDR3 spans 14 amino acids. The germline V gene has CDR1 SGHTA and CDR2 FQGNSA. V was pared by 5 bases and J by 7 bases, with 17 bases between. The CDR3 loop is CASSTPTGRGGYTF. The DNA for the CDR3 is TGTGCCAGCAGCACTCCAACGGGACGTGGTGGCTACACCTTC.

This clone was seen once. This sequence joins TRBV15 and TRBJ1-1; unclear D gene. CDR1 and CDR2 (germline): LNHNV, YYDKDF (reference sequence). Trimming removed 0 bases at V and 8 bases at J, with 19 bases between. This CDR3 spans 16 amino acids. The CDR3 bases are TGTGCCACCAGCAGAGATCTGGAGGGAAGGAAGGGAGAAGCTTTCTTT. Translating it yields CATSRDLEGRKGEAFF.

The CDR3 coding sequence is TGTGCCAGCAGCCTAAGGACAGACTATGGCTACACCTTC. This codes for CASSLRTDYGYTF. The chain is built from TRBV11-1 and TRBJ1-2; maybe TRBD1 (6 bases). The CDR3 has 13 residues. Trimming pared 5 bases from V and 3 bases from J, leaving 10 bases between. From germline, CDR1 is SGHAT and CDR2 FQDESV (reference sequence).

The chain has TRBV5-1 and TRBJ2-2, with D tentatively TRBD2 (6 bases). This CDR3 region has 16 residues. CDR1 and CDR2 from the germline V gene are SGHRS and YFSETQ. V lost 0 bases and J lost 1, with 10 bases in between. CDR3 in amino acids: CASSLGPAGNTGELFF. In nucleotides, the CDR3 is TGCGCCAGCAGCTTGGGACCAGCGGGGAACACCGGGGAGCTGTTTTTT. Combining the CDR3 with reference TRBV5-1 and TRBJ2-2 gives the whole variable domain KAGVTQTPRYLIKTRGQQVTLSCSPISGHRSVSWYQQTPGQGLQFLFEYFSETQRNKGNFPGRFSGRQFSNSRSEMNVSTLELGDSALYLCASSLGPAGNTGELFFGEGSRLTVL.

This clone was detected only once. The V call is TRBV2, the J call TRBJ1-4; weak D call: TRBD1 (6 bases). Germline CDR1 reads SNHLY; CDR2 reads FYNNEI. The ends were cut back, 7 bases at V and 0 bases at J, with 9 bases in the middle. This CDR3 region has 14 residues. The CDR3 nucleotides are TGTGCCAGCACCGCAGGGGCAACTAATGAAAAACTGTTTTTT. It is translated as CASTAGATNEKLFF. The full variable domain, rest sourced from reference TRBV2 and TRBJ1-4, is EPEVTQTPSHQVTQMGQEVILRCVPISNHLYFYWYRQILGQKVEFLVSFYNNEISEKSEIFDDQFSVERPDGSNFTLKIRSTKLEDSAMYFCASTAGATNEKLFFGSGTQLSVL.

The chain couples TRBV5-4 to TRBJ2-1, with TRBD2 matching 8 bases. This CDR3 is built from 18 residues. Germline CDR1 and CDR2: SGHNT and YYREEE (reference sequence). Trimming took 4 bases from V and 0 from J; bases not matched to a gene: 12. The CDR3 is CASSPRGGGPSSYNEQFF. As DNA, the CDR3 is TGTGCCAGCAGCCCCCGGGGGGGCGGGCCGAGCTCCTACAATGAGCAGTTCTTC.

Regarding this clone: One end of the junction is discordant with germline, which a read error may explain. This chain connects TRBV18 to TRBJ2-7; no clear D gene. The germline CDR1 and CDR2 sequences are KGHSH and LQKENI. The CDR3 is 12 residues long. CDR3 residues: CASSPHAVGKHF. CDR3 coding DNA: TGTGCCAGCTCACCACACGCAGTGGGCAAGCACTTC.

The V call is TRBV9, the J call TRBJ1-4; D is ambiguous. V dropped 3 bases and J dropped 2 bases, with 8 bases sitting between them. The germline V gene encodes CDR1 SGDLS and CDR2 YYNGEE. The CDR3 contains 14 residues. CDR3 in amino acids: CASSEGGTNEKLFF. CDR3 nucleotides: TGTGCCAGCAGCGAGGGAGGGACTAATGAAAAACTGTTTTTT.

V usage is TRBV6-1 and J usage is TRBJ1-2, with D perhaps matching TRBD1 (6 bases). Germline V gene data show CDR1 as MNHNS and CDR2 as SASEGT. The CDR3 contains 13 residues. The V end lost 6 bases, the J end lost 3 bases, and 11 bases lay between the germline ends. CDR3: CASRETGDYGYTF. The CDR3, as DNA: TGTGCCAGCAGGGAGACAGGAGACTATGGCTACACCTTC.

CDR3 residues: CASSDAGMGSEKLFF. Here the CDR3 DNA reads TGTGCCAGCAGTGACGCAGGGATGGGAAGTGAAAAACTGTTTTTT. V usage is TRBV6-1 and J usage is TRBJ1-4, with D tentatively TRBD1 (5 bases). The CDR3 covers 15 residues. Germline assignment: CDR1 MNHNS and CDR2 SASEGT. V was pared by 3 bases and J by 7 bases, with 15 bases between.